This T cell receptor beta chain was identified during a study of blood T cell repertoires in COVID-19. Study information: Spain, Italy and the United States supplied samples that represented acute and convalescent COVID-19. T cells, B-cell-depleted T cells, or PBMCs supplied cDNA or gDNA.

Which cohort a participant joined came from the clinical history participants gave. Someone with COVID-19 had been met by exposed participants within 2 weeks before study entry. Only in-frame clones appear in the TCRdb table, and some are missing; sequencing was by immunoSEQ multiplex PCR. The data show approximately 280,000 clones, around 84% seen once. V lost 7 bases, J lost 4 bases, and 3 bases stayed unmatched. The CDR3 covers 12 residues. Germline values: CDR1 SEHNR, CDR2 FQNEAQ (reference sequence). The V and J genes are TRBV7-9 and TRBJ1-1, with 7 bases identical to TRBD1. This TCR derives from a man between 40 and 49 years old who had been exposed to COVID-19. The sample consisted of PBMCs or T cells enriched from blood (not recorded which). CDR3 loop: CASITGATEAFF. The CDR3 DNA reads as TGTGCCAGCATCACAGGGGCCACTGAAGCTTTCTTT.